This passage covers 27 T cell receptor beta chains from one sample sequenced in a study of blood T cell repertoires in COVID-19. Profiled with immunoSEQ multiplex PCR; TCRdb holds only in-frame clones, not every one. This table holds tens of thousands of clones, roughly 90% found once. Sequenced material: peripheral blood. The source is a woman aged 80 or older with acute or convalescent COVID-19.

The chain is built from TRBV1 and TRBJ1-1; whether TRBD1, the table's D call, matches the DNA was not checked. TRBV1 is labeled a pseudogene. The length of the CDR3 is 16 residues. The CDR3 sequence: CTSSHSNRAKTTEAFF. The CDR3 DNA follows: TGCACCAGCAGCCACTCGAACAGGGCCAAGACAACTGAAGCTTTCTTT.

This rearrangement joins TRBV6-5 to TRBJ1-5; the D gene is possibly TRBD1 (5 bases). The ends were cut back, 0 bases at V and 0 bases at J, with 9 bases in the middle. There are 16 residues in the CDR3. Germline CDR1 is MNHEY and CDR2 is SVGAGI. Written as DNA, the CDR3 is TGTGCCAGCAGTTACTCTTACAGGACTAGCAATCAGCCCCAGCATTTT. It codes for CASSYSYRTSNQPQHF.

The rearrangement links TRBV4-1 to TRBJ1-2; 11 nucleotides agree with TRBD1. The V gene's germline CDR1 is MGHRA and CDR2 YSYEKL. This CDR3 is built from 17 residues. The J segment lost 1 base and the V segment lost 2 bases, leaving 6 bases of the junction unmatched. CDR3 amino acids: CASSQTGTGGINYGYTF. CDR3 DNA sequence: TGCGCCAGCAGCCAAACCGGGACAGGGGGGATTAACTATGGCTACACCTTC.

The rearrangement uses TRBV10-3 and TRBJ2-7; 10 nucleotides match TRBD1. The CDR3 is 14 residues long. Germline V gene sequence: CDR1 ENHRY, CDR2 SYGVKD. With 6 bases clipped from V and 0 bases from J, the junction kept 2 bases outside the gene matches. CDR3 nucleotides: TGTGCCATCAGGAGACAGGGGGCCTCCTACGAGCAGTACTTC. Translation gives CAIRRQGASYEQYF.

The chain couples TRBV21-1 to TRBJ2-1; whether TRBD1, the table's D call, matches the DNA was not checked. TRBV21-1 is listed as a pseudogene. CDR3 length equals 15 residues. DNA of the CDR3: TGTGCCAGCAGTCGCCGGGACAAAAGTTACAATGAGCAGTTCTTC. This encodes CASSRRDKSYNEQFF.

The rearrangement uses TRBV6-2 or TRBV6-3 and TRBJ1-1; TRBD1 matches at 8 bases. The CDR3 runs 16 residues. V trimming: 5 bases; J trimming: 2 bases; junction bases outside the gene matches: 10. The germline V gene has CDR1 MNHEY and CDR2 SVGEGT. CDR3 nucleotide sequence: TGTGCCAGCAGTCACCGGCCGGGACAGGCCAACACTGAAGCTTTCTTT. As protein: CASSHRPGQANTEAFF.

CDR3 sequence (DNA): TGTGCCAGCAGCTCGACTAGCGGGAGCTACAATGAGCAGTTCTTC. Translation: CASSSTSGSYNEQFF. This chain connects TRBV7-3 to TRBJ2-1, with TRBD2 matching 12 bases. The V gene's germline CDR1 is SGHTA and CDR2 FQGTGA. The V segment lost 4 bases and the J segment 3 bases; nucleotides outside the gene matches: 1. This CDR3 has 15 amino acids. Full variable domain (outside the CDR3, taken from reference TRBV7-3 and TRBJ2-1): GAGVSQTPSNKVTEKGKYVELRCDPISGHTALYWYRQSLGQGPEFLIYFQGTGAADDSGLPNDRFFAVRPEGSVSTLKIQRTERGDSAVYLCASSSTSGSYNEQFFGPGTRLTVL.

The chain links TRBV13 to TRBJ1-2; 11 bases agree with TRBD1. This CDR3 is 14 amino acids long. Germline V gene sequence: CDR1 PRHDT, CDR2 FYEKMQ (reference sequence). J lost 6 bases, V lost 5 bases, and 5 bases had no gene match. The CDR3 reads CASSKRGQGDGYTF. The CDR3 nucleotides read TGTGCCAGCAGCAAAAGGGGACAGGGGGATGGCTACACCTTC.

The CDR3 region is CAWSVRKSGTGYGYTF. Written as DNA, the CDR3 is TGTGCCTGGAGTGTACGAAAATCCGGGACAGGGTATGGCTACACCTTC. The chain carries TRBV30 and TRBJ1-2; TRBD1 agrees at 9 bases. CDR1 is GTSNPN and CDR2 is SVGIG in the germline V gene (reference sequence). The junction had 10 bases not matched to a gene; V was cut back by 0 bases and J by 5 bases. The CDR3 covers 16 residues.

V is TRBV10-3 and J is TRBJ2-7; a possible D gene is TRBD2 (6 bases). This CDR3 is 15 amino acids long. The germline V gene has CDR1 ENHRY and CDR2 SYGVKD. Trimming pared 5 bases from V and 0 bases from J, leaving 14 bases between. CDR3 region: CAISPASALSYEQYF. The CDR3 bases are TGTGCCATCAGTCCGGCTAGCGCCCTCTCCTACGAGCAGTACTTC.

This chain links TRBV7-2 with TRBJ2-3; 9 positions match TRBD1. This CDR3 comprises 17 residues. Germline V gene sequence: CDR1 SGHTA, CDR2 FQGNSA. The V segment lost 1 base and the J segment 1 base; nucleotides outside the gene matches: 6. The CDR3: CASSLVRDRVGTDTQYF. The CDR3 bases are TGTGCCAGCAGCTTAGTCCGGGACAGGGTTGGCACAGATACGCAGTATTTT.

This chain uses TRBV6-2 or TRBV6-3 with TRBJ2-3; TRBD2 matches at 13 bases. Losses at the gene ends were 2 bases for V and 2 bases for J; bases not matched to a gene: 10. In germline, CDR1 is MNHEY, CDR2 SVGEGT. The CDR3 sequence is 19 residues long. The CDR3 here is CASSYPGLAGVGNTDTQYF. CDR3 nucleotide sequence: TGTGCCAGCAGTTACCCTGGACTAGCGGGAGTGGGGAACACAGATACGCAGTATTTT.

This chain uses TRBV25-1 with TRBJ1-1; D is perhaps TRBD1 (6 bases). The CDR3 length is 15 residues. V gave up 0 bases and J gave up 4 bases, with 12 bases separating them. CDR1 is MGHDK, CDR2 SYGVNS, per germline. For the CDR3, the DNA is TGTGCCAGCAGTGAATATGGGGGCGGTTCCACTGAAGCTTTCTTT. It is translated as CASSEYGGGSTEAFF.

The V and J genes are TRBV6-2 or TRBV6-3 and TRBJ2-7; 9 nucleotides align to TRBD2. CDR3 length equals 16 residues. V was pared by 5 bases and J by 4 bases, with 12 bases of the junction left unmatched. Germline V gives CDR1 MNHEY, CDR2 SVGEGT. CDR3 region: CASSTDGLAGIYEQYF. The CDR3 nucleotides are TGTGCCAGCAGTACCGATGGGCTAGCGGGGATTTACGAGCAGTACTTC.

The chain couples TRBV5-5 to TRBJ1-1; 7 bases match TRBD1. In germline, CDR1 is SGHKS, CDR2 YYEKEE (reference sequence). V trimming: 1 base; J trimming: 0 bases; junction bases outside the gene matches: 3. The CDR3 covers 15 residues. CDR3 sequence: CASSLLGTVNTEAFF. The DNA for the CDR3 is TGTGCCAGCAGCTTGCTGGGGACAGTGAACACTGAAGCTTTCTTT.

The CDR3 here is CASSPGQGIDTEAFF. The CDR3 DNA sequence: TGTGCCAGCTCACCAGGACAGGGCATTGACACTGAAGCTTTCTTT. The chain employs TRBV18 and TRBJ1-1; TRBD1 agrees at 8 bases. V gave up 2 bases and J gave up 3 bases; unmatched junction bases: 5. The CDR3 totals 15 residues. Germline CDR1 is KGHSH and CDR2 is LQKENI.

The genes are TRBV6-2 or TRBV6-3 and TRBJ2-3; D uncertain. The CDR3 has 15 amino acids. V shed 0 bases and J shed 2 bases, with 9 bases lying between them. Looked up from germline, CDR1 is MNHEY and CDR2 is SVGEGT. CDR3 nucleotides: TGTGCCAGCAGTTACTCGATGGGCAACACAGATACGCAGTATTTT. As protein: CASSYSMGNTDTQYF.

The rearrangement uses TRBV6-6 and TRBJ1-2, with 8 bases aligning to TRBD1. Germline-derived CDR1 and CDR2 are MNHNY and SVGAGI (reference sequence). V lost 2 bases to trimming and J lost 0 bases; unmatched junction nucleotides: 5. The CDR3 extends over 16 amino acids. CDR3 in amino acids: CASSYRTGLANYGYTF. CDR3 in DNA: TGTGCCAGCAGTTACCGGACAGGGTTAGCTAACTATGGCTACACCTTC.

The chain has TRBV7-9 and TRBJ1-1, with 11 bases fitting TRBD1. Trimming removed 5 bases from V and 0 bases from J; junction bases left unmatched: 5. Germline V gives CDR1 SEHNR, CDR2 FQNEAQ (reference sequence). The CDR3 extends over 16 amino acids. CDR3 amino acids: CASSPDRGLVNTEAFF. CDR3 bases: TGTGCCAGCAGCCCGGACAGGGGGCTAGTGAACACTGAAGCTTTCTTT.

V usage is TRBV3-1 (or the pseudogene TRBV3-2) and J usage is TRBJ1-1; D uncertain. CDR3 length equals 15 residues. CDR1 LGHDT and CDR2 YNNKEL come from the germline V gene (reference sequence). V was trimmed by 4 bases and J by 3 bases, leaving 15 bases between them. The CDR3, as DNA: TGTGCCAGCAGCCTCAATGGGAGGGAGGACACTGAAGCTTTCTTT. The encoded protein is CASSLNGREDTEAFF.

This clone was observed once. The same CDR3 can be traced to other DNA sequences in this sample. The genes are TRBV11-2 and TRBJ2-7; D is unresolved. The CDR3 spans 11 residues. V lost 1 base and J 6 bases, leaving 4 bases between the germline ends. CDR1 SGHAT and CDR2 FQNNGV come from the germline V gene. In DNA form, the CDR3 reads TGTGCCAGCAGCTTAGCGGTCGAGCAGTACTTC. Translation gives CASSLAVEQYF.

The chain uses TRBV7-9 and TRBJ2-1; TRBD1 matches 8 bases. Unmatched junction bases numbered 7, after V lost 5 bases and J lost 4 bases. The CDR3 loop spans 15 amino acids. Germline V gene sequence: CDR1 SEHNR, CDR2 FQNEAQ (reference sequence). The CDR3 DNA sequence: TGTGCCAGCAGCCCGGACAGGGCATATTACAATGAGCAGTTCTTC. Amino acids: CASSPDRAYYNEQFF.

The chain employs TRBV14 and TRBJ2-1; TRBD2 matches 10 bases. The V gene end was trimmed by 1 base and the J gene end by 6 bases; junction bases not matched to a gene: 24. From germline, CDR1 is SGHDN and CDR2 FVKESK. The CDR3 runs 22 residues. CDR3 nucleotides: TGTGCCAGCAGCCAAGGGTTTGGAGGAGCTAGCGGGAGCTTACAGGACTCCAATGAGCAGTTCTTC. It encodes CASSQGFGGASGSLQDSNEQFF. The full variable domain, in which reference TRBV14 and TRBJ2-1 provide the parts outside the CDR3, is EAGVTQFPSHSVIEKGQTVTLRCDPISGHDNLYWYRRVMGKEIKFLLHFVKESKQDESGMPNNRFLAERTGGTYSTLKVQPAELEDSGVYFCASSQGFGGASGSLQDSNEQFFGPGTRLTVL.

V is TRBV30 and J is TRBJ1-5; a weak D match, TRBD1 (6 bases). The CDR3 covers 15 residues. CDR1 is GTSNPN and CDR2 is SVGIG in the germline V gene (reference sequence). Trimming cost V 1 base and J 6 bases, with 16 bases left between them. Here the CDR3 reads CAWSATGGAGQPQHF. CDR3 in DNA: TGTGCCTGGAGTGCCACGGGGGGCGCGGGTCAGCCCCAGCATTTT.

J is TRBJ2-2 and V is TRBV7-3; 12 bases fit TRBD2. CDR1 is SGHTA, CDR2 FQGTGA, per germline. V lost 0 bases and J lost 6; bases outside the gene matches: 5. The CDR3 spans 17 residues. The CDR3 reads CASSLTNRLAGAGELFF. The CDR3 region has the DNA TGTGCCAGCAGCTTAACAAACAGACTAGCGGGAGCCGGGGAGCTGTTTTTT. The full variable domain, rest sourced from reference TRBV7-3 and TRBJ2-2, is GAGVSQTPSNKVTEKGKYVELRCDPISGHTALYWYRQSLGQGPEFLIYFQGTGAADDSGLPNDRFFAVRPEGSVSTLKIQRTERGDSAVYLCASSLTNRLAGAGELFFGEGSRLTVL.

The chain joins TRBV27 to TRBJ2-5; D might be TRBD1 (7 bases). In germline, CDR1 is MNHEY, CDR2 SMNVEV (reference sequence). Trimming stripped 5 bases from V and 4 bases from J, with 23 bases between. This CDR3 has 17 residues. In DNA form, the CDR3 reads TGTGCCAGCAGTACCCCCAGCGGCGGAGGGGGCTTAGAGACCCAGTACTTC. Amino acids: CASSTPSGGGGLETQYF.

V usage is TRBV2 and J usage is TRBJ1-1; no clear D. Trimming took 5 bases from V and 1 from J, leaving 11 bases between them. The CDR3 contains 14 residues. CDR1 is SNHLY and CDR2 is FYNNEI in the germline V gene. The CDR3 loop is CASSSQQGNTEAFF. CDR3 DNA: TGTGCCAGCAGTTCACAGCAAGGGAACACTGAAGCTTTCTTT.